Listed below are T cell receptor beta chains from one sample, sequenced in a study of cytomegalovirus exposure and HLA in healthy donors. Profiling relied on immunoSEQ multiplex PCR, and the TCRdb table lists in-frame clones only, not all of them. The table lists 150,000 to 160,000 clones, about 80% of them singletons. Sequenced material: PBMCs. The receptor set was obtained from a woman between 50 and 59 years old in good health and CMV-seropositive. CDR3s include the opening cysteine and the closing phenylalanine or tryptophan. The D gene is left open where the match is weak. For some rows the clone size is stated as once, few or many, or as a class when expanded; others skip it.

j_call,v_call,clone_size,d_call,cdr3_length,cdr3_nt,cdr3_aa
TRBJ2-7,TRBV10-1,.,.,15,TGCGCCAGCAGTGAGTCAAGGGGGGGCCAGGGAGAGCAGTACTTC,CASSESRGGQGEQYF
TRBJ2-6,TRBV7-2,.,.,15,TGTGCCAGCAGCTTAAACTTCGCTGGGGCCAACGTCCTGACTTTC,CASSLNFAGANVLTF
TRBJ1-2,TRBV29-1,.,.,16,TGCAGCGTTGAGGCGTCAGCCGCCCCTGGGGAGTATGGCTACACCTTC,CSVEASAAPGEYGYTF
TRBJ2-7,TRBV7-2,.,.,15,TGTGCCAGCTCCCCCCTTCCGCCGGGGGACTACGAGCAGTACTTC,CASSPLPPGDYEQYF
TRBJ2-1,TRBV5-1,.,.,13,TGCGCCAGCAGGGGCCCCGGGGGTTATGAGCAGTTCTTC,CASRGPGGYEQFF
TRBJ1-5,TRBV6-5,.,.,14,TGTGCCAGCAGTCGACAGGTGGGGTTTATGCCCCAGCATTTT,CASSRQVGFMPQHF
TRBJ2-3,TRBV27,.,TRBD2,18,TGTGCCAGCAGTCTTTCTAGCGGGGGGGTCCCTAGCACAGATACGCAGTATTTT,CASSLSSGGVPSTDTQYF
TRBJ1-2,TRBV30,.,.,14,TGTGCCTGGAACCAGGGGCTCGCGAACTATGGCTACACCTTC,CAWNQGLANYGYTF
TRBJ2-1,TRBV2,few,TRBD2,16,TGTGCCAGCAGCGGACTAGCCGCGGTGGGGTACAATGAGCAGTTCTTC,CASSGLAAVGYNEQFF
TRBJ2-7,TRBV7-9,.,.,13,TGTGCCAGCAGCTCCGACGGGGGCTACGAGCAGTACTTC,CASSSDGGYEQYF
TRBJ2-3,TRBV29-1,.,TRBD2,15,TGCAGCGTTGGACTAGCGGGGGGGTTGCCAGATACGCAGTATTTT,CSVGLAGGLPDTQYF
TRBJ2-7,TRBV7-9,.,.,13,TGTGCCAGCAGCCAGGTTGCGGGGTACGAGCAGTACTTC,CASSQVAGYEQYF
TRBJ2-1,TRBV13,.,TRBD2,14,TGTGCCAGCAGCTTAGCATGGACTAGCAATGAGCAGTTCTTC,CASSLAWTSNEQFF
TRBJ2-7,TRBV6-1,.,TRBD2,15,TGTGCCAGCAGTTTGGACGGGGGGATCCCCTACGAGCAGTACTTC,CASSLDGGIPYEQYF
TRBJ1-6,TRBV27,.,.,13,TGTGCCAGCAGTTTATCGGCGGGTTCACCCCTCCACTTT,CASSLSAGSPLHF
TRBJ1-2,TRBV19,.,TRBD1,16,TGTGCCAGTAGTAGCGGGACAGGGTTAGCTAACTATGGCTACACCTTC,CASSSGTGLANYGYTF
TRBJ2-1,TRBV11-1,.,.,16,TGTGCCAGCAGCTTAAGGCGACAGCATAACGACAATGAGCAGTTCTTC,CASSLRRQHNDNEQFF
TRBJ2-1,TRBV4-3,.,.,18,TGCGCCAGCAGCCCGACTGTCGTGGACATAGGACCCTACAATGAGCAGTTCTTC,CASSPTVVDIGPYNEQFF
TRBJ1-5,TRBV5-1,few,.,16,TGCGCCAGCAGCTTGGATGGGGGCAATAGCAATCAGCCCCAGCATTTT,CASSLDGGNSNQPQHF
TRBJ2-2,TRBV11-2,.,.,18,TGTGCCAGCAGCCCCCGCACCGGGGTTGGTTTGTATCCCGGGGAGCTGTTTTTT,CASSPRTGVGLYPGELFF
TRBJ2-1,TRBV13,once,.,13,TGTGCCAGCAGCTTAGGTCTCGCGCATGAGCAGTTCTTC,CASSLGLAHEQFF
TRBJ1-5,TRBV2,.,TRBD1,15,TGTGCCAGCAGCGCGGACAGGGGTGGCAATCAGCCCCAGCATTTT,CASSADRGGNQPQHF
TRBJ2-2,TRBV7-9,.,.,15,TGTGCCAGCAGCTTAGGGCAGGGGTACACCGGGGAGCTGTTTTTT,CASSLGQGYTGELFF
TRBJ2-1,TRBV7-9,.,TRBD2,13,TGTGCCTCTGGCGGGGGGCTCGGCAATGAGCAGTTCTTC,CASGGGLGNEQFF
TRBJ2-7,TRBV7-9,once,.,12,TGTGCCAGCAGCTGGCGGGGCGACGAGCAGTACTTC,CASSWRGDEQYF
TRBJ2-5,TRBV7-6,.,TRBD1,14,TGTGCCAGCAGCTGGGACAGGGTGCAAGAGACCCAGTACTTC,CASSWDRVQETQYF
TRBJ2-3,TRBV6-1,.,.,14,TGTGCCATCAGTGGTACCCAGGGGACAGATACGCAGTATTTT,CAISGTQGTDTQYF
TRBJ1-2,TRBV7-9,.,TRBD1,13,TGTGCCAGCAGCGTACAGGGGGCTAGTGGCTACACCTTC,CASSVQGASGYTF
TRBJ2-7,TRBV7-2,.,.,17,TGTGCCAGCAGCTTAGCCTCGGCCTGGGACACGGCCTACGAGCAGTACTTC,CASSLASAWDTAYEQYF
TRBJ1-1,TRBV9,.,TRBD1,18,TGTGCCAGCAGCCACGACGGAGGGGGGACAGATATGAACACTGAAGCTTTCTTT,CASSHDGGGTDMNTEAFF
TRBJ1-1,TRBV4-3,.,.,15,TGCGCCAGCAGCCAGGTACTCGGTTTGAACACTGAAGCTTTCTTT,CASSQVLGLNTEAFF
TRBJ1-6,TRBV5-8,few,TRBD1,16,TGTGCCAGCAGCCAATGGGCCGACAGGGTTGATTCACCCCTCCACTTT,CASSQWADRVDSPLHF
TRBJ2-3,TRBV5-1,.,.,15,TGCGCCAGCAGCTTGGAGTTCAGGCGCACAGATACGCAGTATTTT,CASSLEFRRTDTQYF